Given below is one TCR beta chain in context. Its antigen is not known. These data come from a study of OX40 agonist ivuxolimab in advanced cancers. Study-level background: About 40% of patients had received prior checkpoint inhibitor therapy. There were three patients with partial responses, one having hepatocellular carcinoma and two cutaneous melanoma.

The data were produced by immunoSEQ multiplex PCR, yet TCRdb's version contains in-frame clones alone and is incomplete. The sample records 60,000 to 100,000 clones, 85% to 90% being singletons. Sampling of blood occurred at baseline, cycle 4 day 1, and cycle 7 day 1. Study-wide results and limits: At 0.1 to 3.0 mg/kg and by week 6, CD4+ and CD8+ T cells in the blood had expanded clonally.

The sequencing here drew on CD4+ or CD8+ T cells sorted from blood, taken in a trial of the OX40 agonist ivuxolimab. The sequence derives from an adult with an advanced solid tumor such as melanoma, head and neck, liver or kidney cancer.

Here the CDR3 DNA reads TGTGCCAGCTCACCAATCACCGGACAGGAGAACACTGAAGCTTTCTTT. Its protein product is CASSPITGQENTEAFF. The chain has TRBV18 and TRBJ1-1, with TRBD1 matching over 7 bases. The length of the CDR3 is 16 residues. Losses at the gene ends were 2 bases for V and 1 base for J; bases not matched to a gene: 7. The germline V gene has CDR1 KGHSH and CDR2 LQKENI.